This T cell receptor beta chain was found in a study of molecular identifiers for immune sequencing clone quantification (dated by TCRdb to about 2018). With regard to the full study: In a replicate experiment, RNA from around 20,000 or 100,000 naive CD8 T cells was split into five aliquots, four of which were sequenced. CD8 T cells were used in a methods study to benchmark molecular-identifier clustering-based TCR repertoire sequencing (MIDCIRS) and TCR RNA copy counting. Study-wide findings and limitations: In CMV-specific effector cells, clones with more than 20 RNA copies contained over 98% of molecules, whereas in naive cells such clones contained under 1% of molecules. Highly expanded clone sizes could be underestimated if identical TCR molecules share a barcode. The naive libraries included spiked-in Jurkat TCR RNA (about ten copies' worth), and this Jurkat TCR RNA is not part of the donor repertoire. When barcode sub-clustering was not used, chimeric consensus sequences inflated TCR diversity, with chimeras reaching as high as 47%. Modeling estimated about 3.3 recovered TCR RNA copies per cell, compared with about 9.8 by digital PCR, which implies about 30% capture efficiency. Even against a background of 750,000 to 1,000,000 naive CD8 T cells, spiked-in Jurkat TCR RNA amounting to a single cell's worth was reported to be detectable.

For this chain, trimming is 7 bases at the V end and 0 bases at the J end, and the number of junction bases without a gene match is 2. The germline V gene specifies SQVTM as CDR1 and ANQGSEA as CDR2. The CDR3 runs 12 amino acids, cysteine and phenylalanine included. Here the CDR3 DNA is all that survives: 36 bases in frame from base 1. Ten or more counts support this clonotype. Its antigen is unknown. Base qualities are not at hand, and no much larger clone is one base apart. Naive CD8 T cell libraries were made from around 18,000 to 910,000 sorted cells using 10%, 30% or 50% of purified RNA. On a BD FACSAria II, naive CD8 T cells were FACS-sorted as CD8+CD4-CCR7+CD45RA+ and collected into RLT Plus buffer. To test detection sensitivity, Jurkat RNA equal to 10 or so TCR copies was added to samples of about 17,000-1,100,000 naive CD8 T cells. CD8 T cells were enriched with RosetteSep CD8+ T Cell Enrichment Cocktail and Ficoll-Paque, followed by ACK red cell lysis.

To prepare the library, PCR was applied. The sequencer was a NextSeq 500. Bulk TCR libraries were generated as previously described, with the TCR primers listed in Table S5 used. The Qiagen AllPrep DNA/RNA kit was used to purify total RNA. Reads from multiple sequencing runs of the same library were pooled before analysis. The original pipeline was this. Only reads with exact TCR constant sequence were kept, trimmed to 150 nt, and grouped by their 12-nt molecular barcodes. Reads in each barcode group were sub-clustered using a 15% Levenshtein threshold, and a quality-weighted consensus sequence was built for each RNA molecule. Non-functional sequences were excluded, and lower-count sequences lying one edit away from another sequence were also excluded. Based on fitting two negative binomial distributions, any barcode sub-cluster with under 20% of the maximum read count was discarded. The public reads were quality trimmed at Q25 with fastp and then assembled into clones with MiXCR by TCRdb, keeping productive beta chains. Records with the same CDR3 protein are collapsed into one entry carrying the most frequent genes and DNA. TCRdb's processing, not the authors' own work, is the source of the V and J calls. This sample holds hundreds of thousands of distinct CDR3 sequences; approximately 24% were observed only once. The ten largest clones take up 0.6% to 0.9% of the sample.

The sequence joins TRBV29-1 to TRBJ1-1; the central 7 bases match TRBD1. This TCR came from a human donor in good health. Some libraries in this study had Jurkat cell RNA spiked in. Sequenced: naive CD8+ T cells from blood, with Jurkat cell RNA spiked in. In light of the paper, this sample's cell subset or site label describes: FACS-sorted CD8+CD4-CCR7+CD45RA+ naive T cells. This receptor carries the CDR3 CSGTGLNTEAFF. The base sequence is TGCAGCGGGACAGGCCTGAACACTGAAGCTTTCTTT.